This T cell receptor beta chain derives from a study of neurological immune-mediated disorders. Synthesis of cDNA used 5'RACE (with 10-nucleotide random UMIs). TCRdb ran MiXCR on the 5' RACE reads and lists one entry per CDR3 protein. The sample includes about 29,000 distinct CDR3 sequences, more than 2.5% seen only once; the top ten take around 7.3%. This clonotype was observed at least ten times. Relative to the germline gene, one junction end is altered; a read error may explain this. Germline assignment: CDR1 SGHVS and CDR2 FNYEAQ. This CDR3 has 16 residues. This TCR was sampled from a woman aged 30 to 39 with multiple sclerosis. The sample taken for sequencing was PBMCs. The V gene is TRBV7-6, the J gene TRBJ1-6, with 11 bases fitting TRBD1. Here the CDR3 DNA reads TGTGCCAGCAGCTTAGTCCCGGACAGGGGGCAATCACCCCTCAACTTT. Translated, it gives CASSLVPDRGQSPLNF.